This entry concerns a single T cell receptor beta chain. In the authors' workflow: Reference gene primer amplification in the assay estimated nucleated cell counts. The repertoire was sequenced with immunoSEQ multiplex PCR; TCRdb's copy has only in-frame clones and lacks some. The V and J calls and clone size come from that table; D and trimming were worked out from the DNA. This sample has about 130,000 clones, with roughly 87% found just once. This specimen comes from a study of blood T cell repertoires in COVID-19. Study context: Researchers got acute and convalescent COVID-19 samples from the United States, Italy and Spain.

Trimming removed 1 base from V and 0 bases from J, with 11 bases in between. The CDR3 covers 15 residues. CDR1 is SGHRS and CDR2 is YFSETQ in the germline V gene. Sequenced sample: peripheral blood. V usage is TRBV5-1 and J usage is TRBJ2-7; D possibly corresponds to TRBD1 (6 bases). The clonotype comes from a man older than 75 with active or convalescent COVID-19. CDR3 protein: CASSLTGQTSYEQYF. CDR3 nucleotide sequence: TGCGCCAGCAGCTTGACTGGACAGACCTCCTACGAGCAGTACTTC.